In this sample, the clone carrying this T cell receptor beta chain turned up many times. Its antigen is unidentified. The CDR3 spans 16 residues. CDR1 is SGHRS and CDR2 is YFSETQ in the germline V gene. The V end lost 4 bases, the J end lost 6 bases, and 21 bases lay between the germline ends. TCRdb reanalysed the 5' RACE reads using MiXCR and keeps one entry per CDR3 protein. The sample records over 100,000 distinct CDR3 sequences, more than 7.5% being singletons. These data are taken from a study of T cells after yellow fever vaccination. Study as a whole: Preparation used SMART-Seq v4 Ultra Low Input for the low-cell-number fractions. Study-wide results and caveats: Only a small proportion of the clonotypes turned up in both the CD4 and the CD8 compartments, likely arising from convergent recombination.

Here the sequenced sample was CD8+ T cells sorted from PBMCs, taken 45 days after the yellow fever booster vaccination. The receptor was isolated from a young man who received the YFV17D yellow fever vaccine. The chain is built from TRBV5-1 and TRBJ2-3; D may be TRBD1 or TRBD2 (5 bases each). The CDR3 DNA follows: TGCGCCAGCAGCGGGGGAGACGGGCTTTTTTCGGATACGCAGTATTTT. It is translated as CASSGGDGLFSDTQYF.